This T cell receptor beta chain was documented in a study of control samples from healthy donors and cancer patients. Libraries were prepared by immunoSEQ multiplex PCR; TCRdb keeps only in-frame clonotypes and omits some of them. The sample consists of some 200,000 clones, approximately 92% of them appearing once. The V and J ends lost 2 bases and 4 bases respectively, with 11 bases between them. The CDR3 is 13 residues long. In germline, CDR1 is GTSNPN, CDR2 SVGIG (reference sequence). This rearrangement joins TRBV30 to TRBJ1-1; no clear D gene. Sequencing input: blood. The receptor was isolated from a man younger than 35 in good health. CDR3 loop: CAWSKEGITEAFF. DNA of the CDR3: TGTGCCTGGAGTAAGGAGGGAATCACTGAAGCTTTCTTT.